This note documents a single T cell receptor beta chain sequence. Its antigen is not identified. Researchers ran the PCR with 60 Vbeta and 13 Jbeta primers. Produced via immunoSEQ multiplex PCR; TCRdb's table is partial and in-frame only. The table includes 90,000 to 150,000 clones, 70% to 85% detected once. This entry is derived from a study of cytomegalovirus exposure and HLA in healthy donors. Study in general: Prior work identified more than 90 million unique TCR beta sequences in roughly 180 million T cells.

Overall study results and limits: In a later analysis, CMV-associated beta chains were mostly HLA-associated, it appeared.

The CDR3 has 15 amino acids. The V and J ends lost 5 bases and 4 bases, in that order; junction bases with no gene match: 6. Germline CDR1 is MGHRA and CDR2 is YSYEKL. The rearrangement uses TRBV4-1 and TRBJ1-2; 11 nucleotides line up with TRBD1. The specimen sequenced was PBMCs. This TCR derives from a woman between 50 and 59 years old in good health and CMV-seropositive. CDR3 DNA: TGCGCCAGCAGCGCTCCGGGACAGGGGGTCTATGGCTACACCTTC. This encodes CASSAPGQGVYGYTF.